This TCR beta chain originates from a study of T cells in Graves' hyperthyroidism and ophthalmopathy. Together with thyroid ultrasound, orbital computed tomography, serum thyroxine and TRAb, clinical symptoms were used for diagnoses. The investigators amplified TCR beta CDR3 regions from RNA transcripts. First-round RT-PCR targeting the TCR CDR3 was performed with the HTBI primer set. TCRdb fed the multiplex PCR reads into MiXCR, producing one record per CDR3 protein. This table has some 420,000 distinct CDR3 sequences, roughly an eighth appearing once. This clonotype was recorded at least ten times. V shed 1 base and J shed 10 bases, with 11 bases lying between them. CDR1 is SGHNT and CDR2 is YENEEA in the germline V gene. The CDR3 has 13 residues.

The V call is TRBV11-3, the J call TRBJ2-1; the D is unclear. This clonotype was obtained from a woman younger than 35 with Graves' hyperthyroidism. The sample was blood. CDR3 amino acids: CASSLAPSPEQFF. CDR3 in DNA: TGTGCCAGCAGCTTAGCTCCCTCACCGGAGCAGTTCTTC.